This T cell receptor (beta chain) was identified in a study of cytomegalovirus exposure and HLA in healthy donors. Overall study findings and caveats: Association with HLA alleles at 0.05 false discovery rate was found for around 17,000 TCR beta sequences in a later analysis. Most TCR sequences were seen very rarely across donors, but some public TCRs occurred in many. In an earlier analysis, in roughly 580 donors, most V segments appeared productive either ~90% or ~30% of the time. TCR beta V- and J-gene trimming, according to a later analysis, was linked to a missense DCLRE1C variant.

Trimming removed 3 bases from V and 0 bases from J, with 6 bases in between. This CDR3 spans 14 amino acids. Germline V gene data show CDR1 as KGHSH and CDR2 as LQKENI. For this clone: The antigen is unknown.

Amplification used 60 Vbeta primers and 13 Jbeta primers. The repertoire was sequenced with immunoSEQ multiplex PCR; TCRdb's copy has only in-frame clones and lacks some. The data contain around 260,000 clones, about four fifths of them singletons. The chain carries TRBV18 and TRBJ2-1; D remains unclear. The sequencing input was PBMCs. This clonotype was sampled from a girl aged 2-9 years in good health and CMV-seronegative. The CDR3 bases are TGTGCCAGCTCACCGTTCCGCTCCTACAATGAGCAGTTCTTC. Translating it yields CASSPFRSYNEQFF.